This T cell receptor (beta chain) was recorded in a study of OX40 agonist ivuxolimab in advanced cancers. Study-level information: Prior anti-PD-1, anti-PD-L1 or anti-CTLA-4 therapy was allowed; 40% to 50% had some.

The CDR3 loop spans 14 amino acids. Trimming removed 1 base at V and 1 base at J, with 8 bases between. Per germline, CDR1 SGHAT and CDR2 FQNNGV. Repertoires were generated with immunoSEQ multiplex PCR, while TCRdb's copy carries only in-frame clones and drops some. Among around 30,000 clones, approximately 78% were seen once, and the ten largest hold 2% to 3%. A remark on this clone: What it recognizes is unknown.

Study-wide results and caveats: CD8+ T cells (on average) carried more expanded clones than CD4+ T cells.

This sample comprised CD4+ or CD8+ T cells sorted from blood, obtained in a trial of the OX40 agonist ivuxolimab. The rearrangement uses TRBV11-2 and TRBJ2-7; tentatively, D is TRBD2 (5 bases). This TCR was sampled from an adult with an advanced solid tumor such as melanoma, head and neck, liver or kidney cancer. CDR3 region: CASSLGTQSYEQYF. The CDR3, as DNA: TGTGCCAGCAGCTTAGGGACTCAATCCTACGAGCAGTACTTC.